The 29 T cell receptor beta chains presented below share a single source sample, sequenced in a study of vaccination effects on CD4 cells after COVID-19. Their antigens are not known. Sequencing was performed with immunoSEQ multiplex PCR; in TCRdb, only in-frame clones are kept and a portion is missing. The sample includes around 25,000 clones, over 60% of them seen just once. Sequencing was preceded by expansion of antigen-specific CD4+ T cells with viral peptide pools in the ViraFEST assay. It was after roughly 11 days of culture that CD4+ T cells were isolated. The healthy vaccine recipients, who had no prior SARS-CoV-2 infection, showed negative nucleocapsid antibodies. The starting material was CD4+ T cells from PBMCs cultured with HCoV-NL63 spike peptides, obtained before COVID-19 vaccination. The receptors originated from a human donor who received a COVID-19 vaccine.

The sample holds one count of this clone. The CDR3 DNA follows: TGCGCCAGCAGCTTGGTTTCCGGGAATGGCTACACCTTC. It specifies CASSLVSGNGYTF. This chain connects TRBV5-1 to TRBJ1-2; D remains unclear. The CDR3 has 13 amino acids. V shed 0 bases and J shed 6 bases, with 9 bases lying between them. CDR1 and CDR2 from the germline V gene are SGHRS and YFSETQ.

This chain uses TRBV6-1 with TRBJ2-7; the D gene is possibly TRBD2 (5 bases). V lost 6 bases to trimming and J lost 0 bases, with 9 bases between them. The CDR3 is made up of 13 amino acids. Germline values: CDR1 MNHNS, CDR2 SASEGT. CDR3 region: CASSLRDSYEQYF. The CDR3 DNA follows: TGTGCCAGCAGCCTCCGGGACTCCTACGAGCAGTACTTC.

This clone is termed medium-sized. The chain recombines TRBV6-4 with TRBJ2-3; D is ambiguous. Germline CDR1 is MRHNA and CDR2 is SNTAGT. V gave up 2 bases and J gave up 2 bases, with 11 bases separating them. The CDR3 has 15 amino acids. CDR3 nucleotide sequence: TGTGCCAGCAGTGACGGGAAGGGCCCCACAGATACGCAGTATTTT. Protein product: CASSDGKGPTDTQYF.

This sequence joins TRBV27 and TRBJ2-7; 9 nucleotides match TRBD1. CDR1 MNHEY and CDR2 SMNVEV come from the germline V gene (reference sequence). The CDR3 loop spans 14 amino acids. V lost 6 bases, J lost 2 bases, and 5 bases stayed unmatched. For the CDR3, the DNA is TGTGCCAGCAGCTACCGACAGGGGGCCTACGAGCAGTACTTC. It translates to CASSYRQGAYEQYF.

V usage is TRBV29-1 and J usage is TRBJ1-1; the D gene is possibly TRBD1 (5 bases). V dropped 2 bases and J dropped 4 bases, with 14 bases sitting between them. This CDR3 comprises 14 residues. Germline V gene sequence: CDR1 SQVTM, CDR2 ANQGSEA. The CDR3: CSVEKRGVVTEAFF. DNA of the CDR3: TGCAGCGTTGAAAAACGGGGGGTTGTCACTGAAGCTTTCTTT.

This clone is a singleton in its sample. J is TRBJ2-5 and V is TRBV7-9; 9 bases agree with TRBD2. Germline V gene data show CDR1 as SEHNR and CDR2 as FQNEAQ (reference sequence). This CDR3 region has 15 residues. Trimming cost V 6 bases and J 2 bases; bases outside gene matches: 7. As DNA, the CDR3 is TGTGCCAGCAGTCTACCGCTAGCGGGACAAGAGACCCAGTACTTC. This gives the protein CASSLPLAGQETQYF.

A few counts support this clone. CDR3 bases: TGTGCCACCAGCAGAGAGGTAGCGGGAGAGGGGCAGTTCTTC. Protein product: CATSREVAGEGQFF. The chain combines TRBV15 with TRBJ2-1; 9 bases are a match to TRBD2. CDR3 length: 14 amino acids. Germline values: CDR1 LNHNV, CDR2 YYDKDF (reference sequence). The V and J ends lost 0 bases and 12 bases, in that order; junction bases with no gene match: 6.

The genes are TRBV29-1 and TRBJ2-3, with 11 bases fitting TRBD2. The CDR3 contains 16 residues. The germline CDR1 and CDR2 sequences are SQVTM and ANQGSEA. Trimming took 2 bases from V and 4 from J; bases not matched to a gene: 8. CDR3: CSVERILAGVADTQYF. The CDR3 DNA reads as TGCAGCGTTGAACGAATACTAGCGGGAGTAGCAGATACGCAGTATTTT.

The CDR3, as DNA: TGTGCCAGCAGTTACCCAGGTGGCGACGAGCAGTACTTC. Translating it yields CASSYPGGDEQYF. The chain uses TRBV6-5 and TRBJ2-7; D unclear. Trimming removed 2 bases from V and 5 bases from J, with 10 bases in between. This CDR3 contains 13 residues. Germline V CDR1 and CDR2: MNHEY, SVGAGI.

Only a few counts were recorded for this clone. The rearrangement joins TRBV6-5 to TRBJ2-7, with D unclear. V dropped 5 bases and J dropped 0 bases, with 11 bases sitting between them. CDR1 MNHEY and CDR2 SVGAGI come from the germline V gene. This CDR3 comprises 14 residues. Here the CDR3 DNA reads TGTGCCAGCAGTCCCGCGCTTTCCTCCTACGAGCAGTACTTC. Translated: CASSPALSSYEQYF.

This rearrangement joins TRBV7-8 to TRBJ1-4, with D uncertain. The CDR3 runs to 16 residues. From germline, CDR1 is SGHVS and CDR2 FQNEAQ. V shed 5 bases and J shed 5 bases, with 18 bases lying between them. CDR3 sequence (DNA): TGTGCCAGCAGCACCCTCCAAGGAGCGGCCAATGAAAAACTGTTTTTT. This encodes CASSTLQGAANEKLFF.

V usage is TRBV21-1 and J usage is TRBJ1-1; TRBD1, the table's D call, was not compared with the DNA. TRBV21-1 is shown as a pseudogene. This CDR3 is built from 16 residues. The CDR3 DNA sequence: TGTGCCAGCAGCAAACCGGGACAAACTATGAACACTGAAGCTTTCTTT. Protein: CASSKPGQTMNTEAFF.

The chain uses TRBV28 and TRBJ1-2; no reliable D call. Germline assignment: CDR1 MDHEN and CDR2 SYDVKM. This CDR3 is 15 amino acids long. With 5 bases removed from V and 7 bases from J, the gap between germline ends came to 20 bases. The CDR3 loop reads CASSPSGWVFGGYTF. DNA of the CDR3: TGTGCCAGCAGTCCCAGCGGATGGGTTTTCGGTGGCTACACCTTC.

This chain uses TRBV19 with TRBJ2-7; 7 nucleotides align to TRBD2. This CDR3 contains 18 residues. V shed 3 bases and J 3 bases; nucleotides not matched to a gene: 17. Germline V CDR1 and CDR2: LNHDA, SQIVND (reference sequence). CDR3 amino acids: CASSMRGLAETRYYEQYF. The CDR3 DNA sequence: TGTGCCAGTAGTATGCGGGGTCTAGCGGAGACACGTTACTACGAGCAGTACTTC.

The chain recombines TRBV5-1 with TRBJ1-3; TRBD1 aligns across 8 bases. CDR1 SGHRS and CDR2 YFSETQ come from the germline V gene. The CDR3 extends over 16 amino acids. The trim removed 4 bases at V and 0 bases at J, leaving 6 bases unmatched. The CDR3 protein is CASSGGQARSGNTIYF. CDR3 sequence (DNA): TGCGCCAGCAGCGGGGGACAGGCCCGCTCTGGAAACACCATATATTTT. Looking up the rest from reference TRBV5-1 and TRBJ1-3 gives the full variable domain: KAGVTQTPRYLIKTRGQQVTLSCSPISGHRSVSWYQQTPGQGLQFLFEYFSETQRNKGNFPGRFSGRQFSNSRSEMNVSTLELGDSALYLCASSGGQARSGNTIYFGEGSWLTVV.

J is TRBJ2-3 and V is TRBV6-5, with D tentatively TRBD2 (6 bases). The CDR3 consists of 14 residues. The V end was cut by 6 bases, the J end by 4 bases, with 14 bases between. The V gene's germline CDR1 is MNHEY and CDR2 SVGAGI. The CDR3 spells CASRWSSGADTQYF. CDR3 nucleotides: TGTGCCAGCAGATGGAGTAGCGGTGCAGATACGCAGTATTTT.

J is TRBJ1-3 and V is TRBV29-1; D ambiguous. Germline V lookup: CDR1 SQVTM, CDR2 ANQGSEA. The V end was cut by 3 bases, the J end by 4 bases, with 10 bases between. There are 13 residues in the CDR3. CDR3 amino acids: CSVEVLGGNTIYF. CDR3 in DNA: TGCAGCGTTGAGGTTTTAGGGGGAAACACCATATATTTT.

The chain uses TRBV5-1 and TRBJ2-1; 7 positions match TRBD1. Trimming took 4 bases from V and 7 from J; bases not matched to a gene: 14. This CDR3 has 16 amino acids. CDR1 is SGHRS and CDR2 is YFSETQ in the germline V gene. CDR3 in DNA: TGCGCCAGCAGCCTATGGACAGGTGGGAAGTGGAATGAGCAGTTCTTC. Its translation is CASSLWTGGKWNEQFF.

The chain links TRBV19 to TRBJ2-3; 11 nucleotides match TRBD2. Germline-derived CDR1 and CDR2 are LNHDA and SQIVND (reference sequence). The junction had 13 bases not matched to a gene; V was cut back by 8 bases and J by 3 bases. This CDR3 has 17 amino acids. The CDR3 bases are TGTGCCAGTTCAATCTCTAGCGGGAGGAGGGCTACAGATACGCAGTATTTT. Encoded protein: CASSISSGRRATDTQYF.

The V call is TRBV10-2, the J call TRBJ1-2, with 7 bases identical to TRBD1. In germline, CDR1 is WSHSY, CDR2 SAAADI. The CDR3 is 13 amino acids. J lost 4 bases, V lost 8 bases, and 7 bases had no gene match. CDR3 amino acids: CASRGQDAYGYTF. In DNA, the CDR3 is TGCGCCAGCCGTGGACAGGATGCCTATGGCTACACCTTC.

This chain uses TRBV7-8 with TRBJ2-1, with TRBD2 matching over 12 bases. The germline CDR1 and CDR2 sequences are SGHVS and FQNEAQ. The length of the CDR3 is 18 residues. V was pared by 3 bases and J by 7 bases, with 13 bases of the junction left unmatched. In DNA form, the CDR3 reads TGTGCCAGCAGCTTCGTGGAACTAGCGGGAGGTCGGAGGAATGAGCAGTTCTTC. Its translation is CASSFVELAGGRRNEQFF.

The J gene is TRBJ2-7, the V gene TRBV5-4, with 8 bases that match TRBD2. The germline V gene encodes CDR1 SGHNT and CDR2 YYREEE (reference sequence). V shed 4 bases, J shed 3 bases, and the junction held 12 bases outside the gene matches. This CDR3 comprises 16 residues. CDR3 DNA sequence: TGTGCCAGCAGCCGGGGGGGAGGCTCATCGCTCTACGAGCAGTACTTC. This translates into CASSRGGGSSLYEQYF. Full variable domain (rest looked up from reference TRBV5-4 and TRBJ2-7): ETGVTQSPTHLIKTRGQQVTLRCSSQSGHNTVSWYQQALGQGPQFIFQYYREEENGRGNFPPRFSGLQFPNYSSELNVNALELDDSALYLCASSRGGGSSLYEQYFGPGTRLTVT.

V and J are TRBV7-8 and TRBJ2-7; 7 bases match TRBD1. In germline, CDR1 is SGHVS, CDR2 FQNEAQ. Germline trimming cut 2 bases from V and 2 bases from J; bases unmatched to any gene: 6. The CDR3 has 15 residues. DNA of the CDR3: TGTGCCAGCAGCTTAACGGGGCAGGGGGCCTACGAGCAGTACTTC. As protein: CASSLTGQGAYEQYF.

This sequence joins TRBV19 and TRBJ1-1; a possible D gene is TRBD1 (5 bases). This CDR3 contains 15 residues. The ends were cut back, 4 bases at V and 1 base at J, with 13 bases in the middle. CDR1 LNHDA and CDR2 SQIVND come from the germline V gene (reference sequence). The CDR3 nucleotides are TGTGCCAGTAGTAGGGCAGGGTCGGAGAACACTGAAGCTTTCTTT. It translates to CASSRAGSENTEAFF.

This clone appeared a few times. V and J are TRBV9 and TRBJ2-3; 7 positions agree with TRBD2. The CDR3 is made up of 15 amino acids. Germline loops: CDR1 SGDLS, CDR2 YYNGEE. Germline trimming cut 3 bases from V and 9 bases from J; bases unmatched to any gene: 13. The CDR3 reads CASSGVAGAGGTQYF. In DNA form, the CDR3 reads TGTGCCAGCAGCGGAGTAGCGGGCGCTGGGGGGACGCAGTATTTT.

This clone occurred once. The rearrangement uses TRBV18 and TRBJ1-5; D call uncertain. The CDR3 totals 15 residues. CDR1 KGHSH and CDR2 LQKENI come from the germline V gene. Trimming took off 3 bases at V and 4 bases at J, with 13 bases between the two ends. The CDR3 is CASSPPNPENQPQHF. CDR3 sequence (DNA): TGTGCCAGCTCACCTCCAAACCCTGAAAATCAGCCCCAGCATTTT. Full variable domain (missing parts from reference TRBV18 and TRBJ1-5): NAGVMQNPRHLVRRRGQEARLRCSPMKGHSHVYWYRQLPEEGLKFMVYLQKENIIDESGMPKERFSAEFPKEGPSILRIQQVVRGDSAAYFCASSPPNPENQPQHFGDGTRLSIL.

This chain's CDR3 is CASADREPDTQYF. CDR3 nucleotide sequence: TGTGCTAGTGCGGACAGGGAGCCAGATACGCAGTATTTT. The J gene is TRBJ2-3, the V gene TRBV12-5, with 8 bases lining up with TRBD1. Trimming took 7 bases from V and 4 from J; bases not matched to a gene: 4. CDR1 LGHNT and CDR2 FRNRAP come from the germline V gene. The CDR3 has 13 amino acids.

The chain uses TRBV19 and TRBJ1-4; TRBD1 is a possible D gene (6 bases). Trimming took 4 bases from V and 0 from J, leaving 15 bases between them. Germline CDR1 reads LNHDA; CDR2 reads SQIVND (reference sequence). CDR3 length equals 17 residues. CDR3 in amino acids: CASSKYRAPATNEKLFF. CDR3 nucleotides: TGTGCCAGTAGTAAATACAGGGCCCCTGCAACTAATGAAAAACTGTTTTTT.

CDR3 in amino acids: CASSDGQWNSPLHF. The CDR3 DNA is TGTGCCAGCAGTGATGGACAGTGGAATTCACCCCTCCACTTT. The chain carries TRBV25-1 and TRBJ1-6; D is perhaps TRBD1 (6 bases). The CDR3 loop spans 14 amino acids. Per germline, CDR1 MGHDK and CDR2 SYGVNS. V dropped 3 bases and J dropped 7 bases, with 10 bases sitting between them.